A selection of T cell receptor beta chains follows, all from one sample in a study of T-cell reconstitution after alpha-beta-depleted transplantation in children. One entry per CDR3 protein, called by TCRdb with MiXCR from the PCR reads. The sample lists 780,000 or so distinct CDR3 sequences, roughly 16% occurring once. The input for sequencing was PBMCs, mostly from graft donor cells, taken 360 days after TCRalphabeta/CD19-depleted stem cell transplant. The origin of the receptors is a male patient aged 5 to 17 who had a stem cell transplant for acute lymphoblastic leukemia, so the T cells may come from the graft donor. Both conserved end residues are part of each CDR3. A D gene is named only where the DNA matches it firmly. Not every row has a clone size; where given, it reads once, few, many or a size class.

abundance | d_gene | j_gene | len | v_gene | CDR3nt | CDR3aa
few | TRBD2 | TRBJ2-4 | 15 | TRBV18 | TGTGCCAGCTCACCACAACTAGCGGAGGGGAACATTCAGTACTTC | CASSPQLAEGNIQYF
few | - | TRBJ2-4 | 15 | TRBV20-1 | TGCAGTGCGGCGGCTGCTTCAGTAGCCAAAAACATTCAGTACTTC | CSAAAASVAKNIQYF
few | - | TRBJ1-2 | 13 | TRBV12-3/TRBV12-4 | TGTGCCAGGAGGCCACCGAAGGGGTATGGCTACACCTTC | CARRPPKGYGYTF
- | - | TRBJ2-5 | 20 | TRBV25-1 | TGTGCCAGCAGTGAATTTGGGTCCGGACAATTAAGGGGCCACCGGGAGACCCAGTACTTC | CASSEFGSGQLRGHRETQYF
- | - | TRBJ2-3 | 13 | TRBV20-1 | TGCAGTGCTAGGATAAGGGTTCCAGATACGCAGTATTTT | CSARIRVPDTQYF
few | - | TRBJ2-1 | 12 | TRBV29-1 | TGCAGCGTTGAAGATAACCTGAATGAGCAGTTCTTC | CSVEDNLNEQFF
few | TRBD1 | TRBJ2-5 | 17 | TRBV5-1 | TGCGCCAGCAGCTTGAGGGGCAGGACAGGGCGGCAAGAGACCCAGTACTTC | CASSLRGRTGRQETQYF
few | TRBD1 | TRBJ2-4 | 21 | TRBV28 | TGTGCCAGCAGCCGCACCCCAATAGGGACAGGGGGCCTCCTAGCCAAAAACATTCAGTACTTC | CASSRTPIGTGGLLAKNIQYF
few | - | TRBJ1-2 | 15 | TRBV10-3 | TGTGCCATCAGTGACCCGGGGAGCAAAAACTATGGCTACACCTTC | CAISDPGSKNYGYTF
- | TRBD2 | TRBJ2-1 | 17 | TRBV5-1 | TGCGCCAGCAGCTCCCCCACCACTAGCGGGAGGCTCAATGAGCAGTTCTTC | CASSSPTTSGRLNEQFF
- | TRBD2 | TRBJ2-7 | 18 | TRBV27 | TGTGCCAGCAGGAGATACGGGACTAGCGGGGTTAGCTCCTACGAGCAGTACTTC | CASRRYGTSGVSSYEQYF
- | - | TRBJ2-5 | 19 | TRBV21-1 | TGTGCCAGCAGGCACCCGGGACTAGCGGGAGTCAATCCTCAAGAGACCCAGTACTTC | CASRHPGLAGVNPQETQYF
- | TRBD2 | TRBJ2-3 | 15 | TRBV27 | TGTGCCAGCAGCCCAGTGGGCGGGGGAACAGATACGCAGTATTTT | CASSPVGGGTDTQYF
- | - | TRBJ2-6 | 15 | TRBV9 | TGTGCCAGCAGCGCGTGGGGTGGCGGGGCCAACGTCCTGACTTTC | CASSAWGGGANVLTF
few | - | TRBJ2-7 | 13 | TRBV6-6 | TGTGCCAGCAGTTACGGCCGTTACGAGGAGCAGTACTTC | CASSYGRYEEQYF
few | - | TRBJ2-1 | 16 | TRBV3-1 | TGTGCCAGCAGCCCAAGCTGGGCGGACCCACTCAATGAGCAGTTCTTC | CASSPSWADPLNEQFF
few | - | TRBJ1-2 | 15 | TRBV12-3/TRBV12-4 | TGTGCCAGCAGTTTAATCACAGGAGTCCCTAATGGCTACACCTTC | CASSLITGVPNGYTF
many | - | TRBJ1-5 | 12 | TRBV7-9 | TGTGCCAGCAGCCCTAGCAATCAGCCCCAGCATTTT | CASSPSNQPQHF
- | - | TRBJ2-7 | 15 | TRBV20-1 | TGCAGTGCTAGAGATTTGGCTTCCTCCTCCTACGAGCAGTACTTC | CSARDLASSSYEQYF
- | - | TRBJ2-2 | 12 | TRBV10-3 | TGTGCCATCAGTGAGGGTACCGGGGAGCTGTTTTTT | CAISEGTGELFF
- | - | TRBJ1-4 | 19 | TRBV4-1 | TGCGCCAGCAGCCAAGCTCCCGTTACTGGACCCAGAACTAATGAAAAACTGTTTTTT | CASSQAPVTGPRTNEKLFF
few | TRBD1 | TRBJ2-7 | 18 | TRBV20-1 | TGCAGTGCTAGAGGATCCCAACAGGGGGACCCCATACTCTACGAGCAGTACTTC | CSARGSQQGDPILYEQYF
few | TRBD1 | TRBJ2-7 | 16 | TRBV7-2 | TGTGCCAGCAGCCTATCTGCCCGACAGGGATTTAACGAGCAGTACTTC | CASSLSARQGFNEQYF
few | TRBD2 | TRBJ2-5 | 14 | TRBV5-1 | TGCGCCAGCAGATATGTAGCGGGAGAAGAGACCCAGTACTTC | CASRYVAGEETQYF
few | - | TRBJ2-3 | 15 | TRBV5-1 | TGCGCCAGCAGCTCAAGACGGGGCACGGGGGATACGCAGTATTTT | CASSSRRGTGDTQYF
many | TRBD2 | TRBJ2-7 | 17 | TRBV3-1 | TGTGCCAGCAGCCAGGGGAAGACTAGCGGGGATTCCTACGAGCAGTACTTC | CASSQGKTSGDSYEQYF
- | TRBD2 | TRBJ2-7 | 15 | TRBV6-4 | TGTGCCAGCAGTGCCTCAACTAGCGGGAGCCACGAGCAGTACTTC | CASSASTSGSHEQYF
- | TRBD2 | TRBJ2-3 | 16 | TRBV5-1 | TGCGCCAGCAGCTTGGTTCTAGCGGGAACCACAGATACGCAGTATTTT | CASSLVLAGTTDTQYF
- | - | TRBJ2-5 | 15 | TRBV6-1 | TGTGCCAGCAGTGAAGCGAGCGGGCGGCAAGAGACCCAGTACTTC | CASSEASGRQETQYF
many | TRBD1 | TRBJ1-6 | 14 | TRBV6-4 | TGTGCCAGCAGGCCGGGACAGGGAAATTCACCCCTCCACTTT | CASRPGQGNSPLHF
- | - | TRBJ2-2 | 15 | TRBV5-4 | TGTGCCAGCAGCTTGAAGCATAAGGGGGCCGGGGAGCTGTTTTTT | CASSLKHKGAGELFF